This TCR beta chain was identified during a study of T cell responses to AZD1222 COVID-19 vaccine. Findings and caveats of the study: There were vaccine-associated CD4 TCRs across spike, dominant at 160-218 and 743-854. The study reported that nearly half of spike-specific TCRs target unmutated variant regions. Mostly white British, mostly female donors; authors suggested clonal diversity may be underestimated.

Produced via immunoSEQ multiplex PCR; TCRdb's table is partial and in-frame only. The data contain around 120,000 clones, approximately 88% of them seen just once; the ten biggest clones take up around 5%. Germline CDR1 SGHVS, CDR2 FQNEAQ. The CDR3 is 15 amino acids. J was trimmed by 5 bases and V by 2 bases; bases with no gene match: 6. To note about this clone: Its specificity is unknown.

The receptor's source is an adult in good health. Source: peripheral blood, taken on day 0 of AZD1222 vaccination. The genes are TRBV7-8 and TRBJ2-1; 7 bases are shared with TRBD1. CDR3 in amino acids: CASSLTGAGNNEQFF. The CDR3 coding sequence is TGTGCCAGCAGCTTAACAGGGGCAGGGAACAATGAGCAGTTCTTC.